This TCR beta chain derives from a study of Graves' ophthalmopathy and Graves' hyperthyroidism. V lost 7 bases and J 8 bases, leaving 11 bases between the germline ends. The CDR3 totals 11 residues. Beta-chain TCR CDR3 regions were amplified from RNA transcripts. In the first round, RT-PCR was carried out with HTBI primers, and a multiplex PCR formed the second round. MiXCR, run by TCRdb on the multiplex PCR reads, gives a single entry per CDR3 protein. Here the sample spans 400,000 to 450,000 distinct CDR3 sequences, roughly 21% being singletons. Source material: peripheral blood. The clonotype comes from a woman aged 18-29 years with stable Graves' hyperthyroidism. The chain has TRBV12-3 or TRBV12-4 and TRBJ1-1; D is uncertain. In nucleotides, the CDR3 is TGTGCCAGCACCCTAACGGCCGAAGCTTTCTTT. This encodes CASTLTAEAFF.